The entry that follows covers one TCR beta chain sequence. Its antigen specificity is not known. No clone much larger than this one lies a single base away; base qualities are absent. The donors were healthy, HIV-negative adults who had no recently reported acute infections or vaccinations. All donors were Caucasian adults living in Nashville, Tennessee, USA. Magnetic negative selection was used to enrich CD4+ T cells, after which naive cells were positively selected on CD45RA and the negative fraction became the memory subset. Blood was obtained by leukapheresis, after which PBMCs were separated by Ficoll-Histopaque density gradient centrifugation and cryopreserved in liquid nitrogen vapor phase. Analytical flow cytometry was used to check the purity and quantity of every magnetically sorted T cell population. Each sorted fraction had its genomic DNA isolated and then quantified by UV absorbance on a Nanodrop 2000c.

TCR CDR3 regions were amplified from genomic DNA by multiplex PCR using the deep immunoSEQ assay. Extracted genomic DNA from each cell subset was distributed evenly across all wells of several immunoSEQ 96-well plates, and each plate was treated as a replicate. For sorted subsets, roughly 200 ng of genomic DNA, equivalent to around 29,000 T cell genomes, went into each replicate PCR. The purified libraries were quantified using a Qubit 3.0 fluorometer, sized with a Bioanalyzer 2100, and then quantified again using the KAPA Library Quantification kit. Each immunoSEQ 96-well plate was sequenced on its own single-read 150-cycle Illumina NextSeq 550 flow cell. On the study's bioinformatics: Because only junctional sequences without quality scores were contained in the immunoSEQ output, filtering matching that applied to full-length reads could not be performed. To assign V/J genes and CDR3, sequences were annotated against IMGT germline references using PyIR, a Python wrapper for IgBLAST v1.9. Reads with weak V/J assignments (E-value above 1e-6), missing CDR3, stop codons, out-of-frame junctions, or ambiguous translated residues were removed. V3J clonotypes were defined as sequences sharing the same inferred V gene, J gene, and CDR3 amino acid sequence. To compute the percentage overlap between repertoires, the number of shared unique clonotypes was divided by the size of the smaller repertoire. Richness of each repertoire was evaluated using RTK rarefaction, the Chao1 estimator, and Recon v2.1 estimates of unobserved clonotypes. For all TCRbeta clonotypes obtained by the gDNA method from four donors, generation probabilities were computed with OLGA. TCRdb holds this immuneACCESS table with in-frame rearrangements only. Some clones are missing; in checked studies, unresolved V genes explain under half, and the rest has no known cause. The V and J calls and clone size come from that table; D and trimming were worked out from the DNA. The table for this sample lists more than 2 million clones; approximately 95% of them were counted only once. Roughly 0.13% of the sample belongs to the ten largest clones.

These data originate in a study of shared clonotypes between healthy human individuals (TCRdb year 2020). For the study in its entirety: Three men and a couple of women, aged 18 to 49 years, made up the cohort. For each donor, three plates each were used for CD4 naive and CD4 memory, two plates were used for CD8 naive, and one plate was used for CD8 memory. To estimate repertoire size and how much clonotype sharing occurs between individuals, the study deeply sequenced the blood TCR repertoires of five healthy adults. To increase sequencing depth and limit assay-specific biases, different laboratories used diverse techniques to prepare libraries and sequence TCR repertoires. Each donor's leukapheresis produced roughly between roughly 0.94 and 9.5 billion PBMCs.

Overall results and qualifications from the work: Because the study included a small number of donors, the genetic and exposure-history diversity represented was limited. Sharing across a few donors was observed for approximately 5% of naive CD4, over 3% of naive CD8, over 2% of memory CD4, and 0.4% of memory CD8 clonotypes. Naive subsets generally had larger estimated clonotype richness than memory subsets. Sampling was restricted to blood, and TCR repertoires in tissue are likely to differ from TCR repertoires in blood. Incomplete sequencing was indicated by rarefaction of sorted-subset datasets, despite the large sequencing depth. Based on pairwise subsampling, the degree of clonotype sharing among donors was expected to be affected by sequencing depth. Compared with non-shared clonotypes, clonotypes shared by all four sorted-subset donors had higher generation probabilities.

V sheds 10 bases and J sheds 0 bases, leaving 13 bases between their ends. The cysteine opens and the phenylalanine closes a CDR3 of 14 amino acids. Of all the DNA, just the CDR3 is kept, 42 bases in frame from base 1. The germline V gene sets CDR1 to ENHRY and CDR2 to SYGVKD. The sequencing input was naive CD4+ T cells sorted from blood. The intended sense of this specimen's cell subset or site label: CD45RA+ positively selected. The TCR was taken from a young man in good health. The V and J segments used are TRBV10-3 and TRBJ1-3; no D gene is confidently identified. The nucleotide sequence is TGTGCCACCCTGAATCAGCACTCTGGAAACACCATATATTTT. The translation is CATLNQHSGNTIYF.